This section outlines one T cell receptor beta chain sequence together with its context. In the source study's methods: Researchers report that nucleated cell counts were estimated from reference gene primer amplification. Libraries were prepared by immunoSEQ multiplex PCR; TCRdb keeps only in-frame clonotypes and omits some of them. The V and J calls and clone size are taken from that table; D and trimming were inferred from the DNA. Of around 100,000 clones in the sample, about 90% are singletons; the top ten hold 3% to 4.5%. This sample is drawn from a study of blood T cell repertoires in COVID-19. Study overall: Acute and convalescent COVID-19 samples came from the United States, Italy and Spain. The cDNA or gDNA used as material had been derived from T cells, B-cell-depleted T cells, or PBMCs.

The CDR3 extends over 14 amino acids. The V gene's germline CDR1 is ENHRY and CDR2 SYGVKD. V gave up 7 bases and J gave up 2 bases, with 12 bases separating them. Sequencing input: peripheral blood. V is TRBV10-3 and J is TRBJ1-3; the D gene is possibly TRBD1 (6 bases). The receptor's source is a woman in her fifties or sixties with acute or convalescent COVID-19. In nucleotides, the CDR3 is TGTGCCATCAAACGACAGGATCCTGGAAACACCATATATTTT. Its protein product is CAIKRQDPGNTIYF.